The 22 T cell receptor beta chains below all came from one sample that was sequenced in a study of T cells in Graves' hyperthyroidism and ophthalmopathy. Researchers took RNA transcripts and amplified the TCR beta CDR3 regions from them. An initial round of RT-PCR targeting the TCR CDR3 relied on the HTBI primer set. TCRdb independently ran MiXCR on the multiplex PCR reads; one entry per CDR3 protein. The data show fewer than 450,000 distinct CDR3 sequences, with approximately 18% seen just once and roughly a third held by the top ten. The sample taken for sequencing was blood. These TCRs come from a woman aged 25 to 39 with Graves' hyperthyroidism that later progressed to Graves' ophthalmopathy.

Many counts were recorded for this clonotype. CDR3 sequence: CASSRTAEAFF. The CDR3, as DNA: TGTGCCAGCAGTAGGACGGCTGAAGCTTTCTTT. V is TRBV11-2 and J is TRBJ1-1, with D unclear. Germline V gives CDR1 SGHAT, CDR2 FQNNGV. V shed 6 bases and J shed 6 bases, with 8 bases lying between them. This CDR3 is built from 11 residues.

This clonotype came up many times. V is TRBV6-1 and J is TRBJ1-2, with 8 bases identical to TRBD1. The CDR3 is 15 amino acids. V dropped 6 bases and J dropped 5; count of bases not matched to a gene: 11. CDR1 and CDR2 from the germline V gene are MNHNS and SASEGT. CDR3 amino acids: CASSATAGTGYGYTF. In DNA form, the CDR3 reads TGTGCCAGCAGCGCCACCGCCGGGACAGGATATGGCTACACCTTC.

This clonotype showed up many times. This chain joins TRBV28 and TRBJ1-4; 7 bases map to TRBD1. The CDR3 totals 14 residues. V was pared by 2 bases and J by 5 bases, with 2 bases of the junction left unmatched. The germline gives CDR1 MDHEN, CDR2 SYDVKM. CDR3 in amino acids: CASSLGTENEKLFF. The CDR3 DNA reads as TGTGCCAGCAGTTTAGGGACAGAAAATGAAAAACTGTTTTTT.

This clonotype was recorded at least ten times. V and J are TRBV25-1 and TRBJ1-3; D ambiguous. The CDR3 runs 18 residues. The V gene's germline CDR1 is MGHDK and CDR2 SYGVNS. V lost 3 bases, J lost 1 base, and 19 bases lay in between. CDR3 residues: CASSEERGPSVSGNTIYF. DNA of the CDR3: TGTGCCAGCAGTGAGGAAAGAGGGCCGTCAGTGTCTGGAAACACCATATATTTT.

The V and J genes are TRBV10-3 and TRBJ1-4; D is unclear. Trimming stripped 3 bases from V and 8 bases from J, with 16 bases between. The length of the CDR3 is 15 residues. The germline V gene has CDR1 ENHRY and CDR2 SYGVKD. The chain's CDR3 is CAISEWAGSREKLFF. The CDR3 DNA follows: TGTGCCATCAGTGAATGGGCGGGTTCGAGAGAAAAACTGTTTTTT.

This clonotype was picked up many times. The chain uses TRBV20-1 and TRBJ2-1; TRBD2 aligns across 10 bases. This CDR3 region has 14 residues. The germline CDR1 and CDR2 sequences are DFQATT and SNEGSKA (reference sequence). Trimming at V came to 4 bases and at J to 8 bases, leaving 8 bases not matched to a gene. Here the CDR3 reads CSATPGLALHEQFF. The CDR3 coding sequence is TGCAGTGCTACTCCGGGACTAGCGCTCCATGAGCAGTTCTTC.

The chain is built from TRBV28 and TRBJ2-7; D is uncertain. This CDR3 comprises 12 residues. The germline V and J ends were trimmed by 5 bases and 4 bases, with 9 bases remaining between them. The germline V gene has CDR1 MDHEN and CDR2 SYDVKM. The CDR3 sequence is CASSPAVYEQYF. The DNA of the CDR3 is TGTGCCAGCAGTCCCGCGGTTTACGAGCAGTACTTC.

This clonotype was seen only a few times. The J gene is TRBJ2-7, the V gene TRBV20-1, with TRBD1 as a possible D gene (5 bases). V gave up 6 bases and J gave up 0 bases, with 15 bases separating them. Germline V CDR1 and CDR2: DFQATT, SNEGSKA (reference sequence). The CDR3 totals 14 residues. The CDR3 DNA reads as TGCAGTGCCCGGCCAGGGCTGAACTCCTACGAGCAGTACTTC. Residues: CSARPGLNSYEQYF.

This clonotype was recorded many times. This chain joins TRBV24-1 and TRBJ2-5; possibly TRBD1 for D (5 bases). This CDR3 spans 15 amino acids. The germline V gene has CDR1 KGHDR and CDR2 SFDVKD. The ends were cut back, 2 bases at V and 4 bases at J, with 13 bases in the middle. Written as DNA, the CDR3 is TGTGCCACCAGTGATTGGTTGCAGGGTCGAGAGACCCAGTACTTC. It yields the protein CATSDWLQGRETQYF.

This rearrangement joins TRBV2 to TRBJ2-3; 8 bases match TRBD2. The CDR3 is 16 amino acids. Germline V lookup: CDR1 SNHLY, CDR2 FYNNEI. The ends lost 2 bases at V and 4 bases at J; junction bases unmatched: 8. The CDR3 here is CASSESGSVPPDTQYF. As DNA, the CDR3 is TGTGCCAGCAGTGAAAGCGGGAGTGTCCCCCCAGATACGCAGTATTTT.

This clonotype was recorded many times. The rearrangement links TRBV11-2 to TRBJ1-2; TRBD1 might be the D (6 bases). Germline V gene data show CDR1 as SGHAT and CDR2 as FQNNGV. The CDR3 runs to 18 residues. V was cut by 2 bases and J by 5 bases, with 24 bases left in between. CDR3 in amino acids: CASSLWSPRGAAGYGYTF. The CDR3 DNA sequence: TGTGCCAGCAGCTTATGGTCCCCCCGGGGGGCGGCGGGGTATGGCTACACCTTC. The variable domain in full, completed from reference TRBV11-2 and TRBJ1-2, reads EAGVAQSPRYKIIEKRQSVAFWCNPISGHATLYWYQQILGQGPKLLIQFQNNGVVDDSQLPKDRFSAERLKGVDSTLKIQPAKLEDSAVYLCASSLWSPRGAAGYGYTFGSGTRLTVV.

The rearrangement uses TRBV28 and TRBJ2-7; D might be TRBD1 (6 bases). Germline V gene data show CDR1 as MDHEN and CDR2 as SYDVKM. V was shortened by 6 bases and J by 1 base, with 13 bases between the two germline ends. CDR3 length: 14 residues. CDR3 DNA: TGTGCCAGCAGAGTTTCGACAGGTTCCTACGAGCAGTACTTC. Translated: CASRVSTGSYEQYF.

This clonotype came up a few times. The J gene is TRBJ2-1, the V gene TRBV7-6; 10 bases align to TRBD2. V lost 5 bases to trimming and J lost 0 bases; unmatched junction nucleotides: 16. Germline V gene lookup returns CDR1 SGHVS and CDR2 FNYEAQ. CDR3 length: 20 residues. CDR3 DNA sequence: TGTGCCAGCAGCCCCTACGGGGTACGTCCTAGCGGGAGCTCCTACAATGAGCAGTTCTTC. It encodes CASSPYGVRPSGSSYNEQFF.

This clonotype is a singleton in its sample. With a far larger clone one base away, a read error is the likely cause. The chain is built from TRBV28 and TRBJ2-7, with D unresolved. This CDR3 is 11 amino acids long. The germline V gene has CDR1 MDHEN and CDR2 SYDVKM. The CDR3 here is CASSLFYGQYF. The CDR3 DNA reads TGTGCCAGCAGTTTATTCTACGGGCAGTACTTC.

V and J are TRBV29-1 and TRBJ2-1; D is perhaps TRBD1 or TRBD2 (5 bases each). Judging by the DNA end, TRBJ2-7 fits better; the J call may be wrong. This CDR3 comprises 16 residues. Per germline, CDR1 SQVTM and CDR2 ANQGSEA. CDR3 residues: CSVEAPGTDEYNEQYF. In nucleotides, the CDR3 is TGCAGCGTTGAAGCCCCAGGGACCGATGAATACAATGAGCAGTACTTC.

This clonotype occurred a few times. A much bigger clone sits one base away, suggesting this may be a read error. This chain connects TRBV28 to TRBJ1-3; maybe TRBD1 (6 bases). Looked up from germline, CDR1 is MDHEN and CDR2 is SYDVKM. The CDR3 spans 19 residues. V lost 11 bases to trimming and J lost 0 bases, with 29 bases between them. CDR3 in amino acids: CAGCRPDSDPIYSGNTIYF. In DNA form, the CDR3 reads TGTGCCGGCTGTAGGCCGGACAGCGATCCCATTTACTCTGGAAACACCATATATTTT.

By share, this clonotype ranks as medium-sized. The chain carries TRBV7-2 and TRBJ2-3; D gene uncertain. Trimming cost V 1 base and J 0 bases, with 11 bases left between them. The germline CDR1 and CDR2 sequences are SGHTA and FQGNSA. The CDR3 spans 16 residues. CDR3 bases: TGTGCCAGCAGCTTAGACAAAACTTCTAGCACAGATACGCAGTATTTT. It codes for CASSLDKTSSTDTQYF.

V is TRBV28 and J is TRBJ2-7; 14 bases map to TRBD2. V was pared by 5 bases and J by 4 bases, with 7 bases of the junction left unmatched. Germline V CDR1 and CDR2: MDHEN, SYDVKM. The CDR3 sequence is 16 residues long. The CDR3 DNA reads TGTGCCAGCAGTCTCCCCGGGACTAGCGGGAGTTACGAGCAGTACTTC. Its protein product is CASSLPGTSGSYEQYF.

Ten or more counts support this clonotype. The J gene is TRBJ2-7, the V gene TRBV18, with a weak D call TRBD2 (6 bases). Germline V gives CDR1 KGHSH, CDR2 LQKENI. This CDR3 is built from 15 residues. The V end lost 2 bases, the J end lost 0 bases, and 11 bases lay between the germline ends. CDR3 DNA: TGTGCCAGCTCACCAGCGGCGGGGTACTCCTACGAGCAGTACTTC. Amino acid sequence: CASSPAAGYSYEQYF.

This clonotype has ten or more counts. J is TRBJ1-1 and V is TRBV2; no clear D gene. Trimming pared 6 bases from V and 5 bases from J, leaving 22 bases between. The CDR3 loop spans 16 amino acids. Germline values: CDR1 SNHLY, CDR2 FYNNEI. The CDR3 DNA sequence: TGTGCCAGCAGGGAACTGGGTCGCTCGCTCGGGACTGAAGCTTTCTTT. The encoded protein is CASRELGRSLGTEAFF. Combining the CDR3 with reference TRBV2 and TRBJ1-1 gives the whole variable domain EPEVTQTPSHQVTQMGQEVILRCVPISNHLYFYWYRQILGQKVEFLVSFYNNEISEKSEIFDDQFSVERPDGSNFTLKIRSTKLEDSAMYFCASRELGRSLGTEAFFGQGTRLTVV.

This clonotype was seen repeatedly, ten times or more. This rearrangement joins TRBV10-3 to TRBJ1-2, with no clear D. The V gene's germline CDR1 is ENHRY and CDR2 SYGVKD. The ends were cut back, 6 bases at V and 2 bases at J, with 16 bases in the middle. The CDR3 spans 15 residues. The CDR3 DNA follows: TGTGCCATCAGGATCCCGCACCCCTTAAACTATGGCTACACCTTC. This codes for CAIRIPHPLNYGYTF.

Only one count was recorded for this clonotype. Since a much larger clone is just one base distant, this may be a read error. The chain couples TRBV6-1 to TRBJ2-5; D is ambiguous. Trimming removed 1 base at V and 3 bases at J, with 6 bases between. Germline V gives CDR1 MNHNS, CDR2 SASEGT. The CDR3 sequence is 13 residues long. CDR3 bases: TGTGCCAGCAGTGAAGGGACCGAAGAGACCCAGTACTTC. This gives the protein CASSEGTEETQYF.